The 26 T cell receptor beta chains in this list originate from one sample, sequenced in a study of early T cells in non-severe SARS-CoV-2 infection. MiXCR, run by TCRdb on the 5' RACE reads, gives a single entry per CDR3 protein. Seen here are fewer than 80,000 distinct CDR3 sequences, under 9.5% observed once, and the top ten hold roughly 6%. The sequencing input was whole blood. These receptors were obtained from an adult who was a healthcare worker with PCR-confirmed SARS-CoV-2 infection or an uninfected control (not recorded which).

This clonotype turned up a few times. This chain joins TRBV20-1 and TRBJ2-1; D is unclear. The CDR3 is made up of 14 amino acids. The germline gives CDR1 DFQATT, CDR2 SNEGSKA (reference sequence). V was shortened by 6 bases and J by 1 base, with 13 bases between the two germline ends. CDR3 amino acids: CSARDSKSYNEQFF. CDR3 nucleotide sequence: TGCAGTGCCCGCGATTCGAAGTCCTACAATGAGCAGTTCTTC.

This clonotype came up many times. The chain joins TRBV12-3 or TRBV12-4 to TRBJ1-1; D may be TRBD1 (6 bases). V was pared by 5 bases and J by 8 bases, with 12 bases between. The CDR3 contains 12 residues. In DNA form, the CDR3 reads TGTGCCAGCAGTCTCGACGGGACAGAAGCTTTCTTT. Translating gives CASSLDGTEAFF.

The chain couples TRBV29-1 to TRBJ2-1; 9 bases are shared with TRBD1. The CDR3 spans 16 residues. The V gene end was trimmed by 4 bases and the J gene end by 5 bases; junction bases not matched to a gene: 12. Germline CDR1 reads SQVTM; CDR2 reads ANQGSEA. As DNA, the CDR3 is TGCAGCGTTGTACCCCCCTGGACAGGGGTAAACAATGAGCAGTTCTTC. Protein: CSVVPPWTGVNNEQFF.

The chain employs TRBV29-1 and TRBJ2-4; possibly TRBD2 for D (5 bases). The CDR3 extends over 14 amino acids. Germline V lookup: CDR1 SQVTM, CDR2 ANQGSEA. V was shortened by 5 bases and J by 0 bases, with 11 bases between the two germline ends. The CDR3 coding sequence is TGCAGCGTTTTACTCGGGGAAGCCAAAAACATTCAGTACTTC. Translated, it gives CSVLLGEAKNIQYF.

The sample holds many counts of this clonotype. This rearrangement joins TRBV7-2 to TRBJ2-7; D is unresolved. V dropped 5 bases and J dropped 12 bases, with 20 bases sitting between them. CDR3 length: 13 amino acids. Germline CDR1 and CDR2: SGHTA and FQGNSA. CDR3 sequence: CASSRPGPFRVYF. CDR3 DNA: TGTGCCAGCAGCCGTCCAGGCCCTTTTAGGGTGTACTTC. Looking up the rest from reference TRBV7-2 and TRBJ2-7 gives the full variable domain: GAGVSQSPSNKVTEKGKDVELRCDPISGHTALYWYRQSLGQGLEFLIYFQGNSAPDKSGLPSDRFSAERTGGSVSTLTIQRTQQEDSAVYLCASSRPGPFRVYFGPGTRLTVT.

Here the CDR3 DNA reads TGCGCCAGCAGCCCCGGACAGGGGGAGGGGGTTAATCAGCCCCAGCATTTT. Translation: CASSPGQGEGVNQPQHF. The J gene is TRBJ1-5, the V gene TRBV4-3; 10 positions match TRBD1. In germline, CDR1 is LGHNA, CDR2 YSLEER. J lost 4 bases, V lost 4 bases, and 10 bases had no gene match. The CDR3 consists of 17 residues.

The sample holds many counts of this clonotype. The V and J genes are TRBV20-1 and TRBJ2-3; either TRBD1 or TRBD2 may supply D (6 bases each). The length of the CDR3 is 15 residues. Germline CDR1 and CDR2: DFQATT and SNEGSKA (reference sequence). V gave up 3 bases and J gave up 2 bases, with 15 bases separating them. Written as DNA, the CDR3 is TGCAGTGCTAGTCCGGGGGCCATATACACAGATACGCAGTATTTT. Its protein product is CSASPGAIYTDTQYF.

The genes are TRBV11-2 and TRBJ2-3; D call uncertain. This CDR3 has 13 residues. The V and J ends lost 1 base and 4 bases respectively, with 6 bases between them. CDR1 is SGHAT, CDR2 FQNNGV, per germline. The CDR3 DNA is TGTGCCAGCAGCTTAGGATCGGCAGATACGCAGTATTTT. Its protein product is CASSLGSADTQYF.

This clonotype has only a few counts. This sequence joins TRBV11-1 and TRBJ2-7; 9 positions match TRBD1. V shed 8 bases, J shed 3 bases, and the junction held 5 bases outside the gene matches. There are 13 residues in the CDR3. Looked up from germline, CDR1 is SGHAT and CDR2 is FQDESV (reference sequence). The CDR3 spells CASGRDRDYEQYF. The CDR3 region has the DNA TGTGCCAGCGGAAGGGACAGGGACTACGAGCAGTACTTC.

This clonotype turned up a few times. The V call is TRBV5-1, the J call TRBJ2-7; no clear D gene. CDR1 is SGHRS, CDR2 YFSETQ, per germline. The CDR3 has 14 residues. Trimming took off 3 bases at V and 2 bases at J, with 12 bases between the two ends. CDR3 loop: CASSWALETYEQYF. In DNA, the CDR3 is TGCGCCAGCAGCTGGGCCCTCGAAACCTACGAGCAGTACTTC.

This clonotype was observed at least ten times. V usage is TRBV12-3 or TRBV12-4 and J usage is TRBJ1-5; D perhaps matches TRBD1 (6 bases). Trimming removed 2 bases from V and 7 bases from J, with 12 bases in between. This CDR3 comprises 14 residues. The DNA of the CDR3 is TGTGCCAGCAGTTTAATGGCAGGGGTGCAGCCCCAGCATTTT. This sequence encodes CASSLMAGVQPQHF.

A few counts support this clonotype. V gene TRBV29-1 combines with J gene TRBJ1-4, with D possibly being TRBD1 (5 bases). CDR3 size: 13 residues. V was shortened by 6 bases and J by 7 bases, with 15 bases between the two germline ends. Germline CDR1 SQVTM, CDR2 ANQGSEA. CDR3 coding DNA: TGCAGCGTCGCGGCAGGGTTGACTGAAAAACTGTTTTTT. It codes for CSVAAGLTEKLFF.

This clonotype was detected ten times or more. This chain links TRBV6-2 or TRBV6-3 with TRBJ2-1; 8 bases fit TRBD1. This CDR3 has 16 amino acids. CDR1 is MNHEY, CDR2 SVGEGT, per germline. The junction had 4 bases not matched to a gene; V was cut back by 0 bases and J by 3 bases. CDR3: CASSYSRTGFYNEQFF. The CDR3 DNA follows: TGTGCCAGCAGTTACTCCCGGACAGGGTTCTACAATGAGCAGTTCTTC.

This clonotype has a count of ten or more. The chain recombines TRBV11-2 with TRBJ2-7; 8 bases match TRBD1. Losses at the gene ends were 3 bases for V and 5 bases for J; bases not matched to a gene: 9. The CDR3 has 15 residues. Germline CDR1 SGHAT, CDR2 FQNNGV. The CDR3 DNA reads TGTGCCAGCAGCTTGCGGGGAACAGGGGGTGACGAGCAGTACTTC. It yields the protein CASSLRGTGGDEQYF.

The V call is TRBV5-1, the J call TRBJ2-7; D gene uncertain. From germline, CDR1 is SGHRS and CDR2 YFSETQ. The V end was cut by 0 bases, the J end by 4 bases, with 8 bases between. This CDR3 contains 13 residues. CDR3: CASSLDSDYEQYF. CDR3 nucleotide sequence: TGCGCCAGCAGCTTGGACAGCGATTACGAGCAGTACTTC.

This clonotype was detected only a few times. This chain uses TRBV9 with TRBJ2-7; 9 bases line up with TRBD1. The length of the CDR3 is 15 residues. Germline-derived CDR1 and CDR2 are SGDLS and YYNGEE. V shed 3 bases, J shed 0 bases, and the junction held 4 bases outside the gene matches. This chain's CDR3 is CASSAGTGISYEQYF. CDR3 DNA sequence: TGTGCCAGCAGCGCCGGGACAGGGATCTCCTACGAGCAGTACTTC.

The rearrangement links TRBV2 to TRBJ2-3, with 10 bases matching TRBD1. Germline V lookup: CDR1 SNHLY, CDR2 FYNNEI. Trimming removed 6 bases from V and 3 bases from J; junction bases left unmatched: 3. The CDR3 length is 14 residues. The CDR3 loop reads CASSRQGATDTQYF. The CDR3 DNA reads TGTGCCAGCAGCAGACAGGGGGCAACAGATACGCAGTATTTT.

This clonotype was recorded at least ten times. The chain couples TRBV6-1 to TRBJ2-6; 8 bases agree with TRBD2. The CDR3 contains 17 residues. The germline V gene has CDR1 MNHNS and CDR2 SASEGT. V gave up 6 bases and J gave up 4 bases; unmatched junction bases: 11. CDR3 in DNA: TGTGCCAGCAGCATCGGGAGGGGAATAGGAGGGGCCAACGTCCTGACTTTC. Its protein product is CASSIGRGIGGANVLTF.

This clonotype was observed many times. The chain joins TRBV5-5 to TRBJ2-3; D not resolved. The CDR3 has 15 residues. V dropped 4 bases and J dropped 0 bases, with 12 bases sitting between them. Germline values: CDR1 SGHKS, CDR2 YYEKEE (reference sequence). CDR3 nucleotides: TGTGCCAGCAGCCCCGGAGAAGGTAGCACAGATACGCAGTATTTT. Translating it yields CASSPGEGSTDTQYF. Looking up the rest from reference TRBV5-5 and TRBJ2-3 gives the full variable domain: DAGVTQSPTHLIKTRGQQVTLRCSPISGHKSVSWYQQVLGQGPQFIFQYYEKEERGRGNFPDRFSARQFPNYSSELNVNALLLGDSALYLCASSPGEGSTDTQYFGPGTRLTVL.

This clonotype was seen repeatedly, ten times or more. V and J are TRBV7-3 and TRBJ2-2, with 7 bases fitting TRBD1. J gave up 7 bases and V 5 bases, and 13 bases lay outside the gene matches. This CDR3 is 16 amino acids long. From germline, CDR1 is SGHTA and CDR2 FQGTGA. DNA for the CDR3: TGTGCCAGCAGCAAATCTACAGGGGTAGCTATCGGGGAGCTGTTTTTT. Amino acid sequence: CASSKSTGVAIGELFF.

This clonotype was seen more than once but under ten times. V is TRBV29-1 and J is TRBJ1-2; the match to TRBD1 covers 7 bases. Looked up from germline, CDR1 is SQVTM and CDR2 is ANQGSEA. This CDR3 region has 13 residues. The V and J ends lost 7 bases and 4 bases, in that order; junction bases with no gene match: 9. The CDR3 DNA sequence: TGCAGCGCTAGGGACAGCCAGATCTATGGCTACACCTTC. This codes for CSARDSQIYGYTF.

The rearrangement links TRBV29-1 to TRBJ2-7; the D is unclear. V was shortened by 7 bases and J by 6 bases, with 19 bases between the two germline ends. CDR3 length: 13 amino acids. Germline CDR1 SQVTM, CDR2 ANQGSEA. The CDR3 protein is CSDRLHPSGEQYF. DNA of the CDR3: TGCAGCGACCGACTCCATCCCTCTGGCGAGCAGTACTTC.

This clonotype has ten or more counts. The genes are TRBV29-1 and TRBJ1-2; TRBD1 agrees at 12 bases. The germline V gene encodes CDR1 SQVTM and CDR2 ANQGSEA. With V trimmed by 6 bases and J by 8 bases, 4 bases remained unmatched. The CDR3 extends over 12 amino acids. CDR3 residues: CSVGDRGQGYTF. The CDR3 DNA is TGCAGCGTGGGGGACAGGGGGCAAGGCTACACCTTC.

This clonotype came up a few times. The chain carries TRBV30 and TRBJ1-4; no clear D. Germline V gene lookup returns CDR1 GTSNPN and CDR2 SVGIG (reference sequence). The CDR3 totals 14 residues. V lost 4 bases to trimming and J lost 5 bases, with 14 bases between them. The CDR3 DNA sequence: TGTGCCTGGACAAAGGACGGAAGGAATGAAAAACTGTTTTTT. Protein product: CAWTKDGRNEKLFF.

This clonotype was picked up a small number of times. The chain is built from TRBV20-1 and TRBJ2-3; possibly TRBD1 for D (6 bases). The CDR3 runs 14 residues. The germline V gene has CDR1 DFQATT and CDR2 SNEGSKA (reference sequence). Trimming took 3 bases from V and 10 from J, leaving 20 bases between them. The CDR3 DNA reads TGCAGTGCTAGTCCGGGCTCGCAGGGGATGGCGCAGTATTTT. Translation: CSASPGSQGMAQYF.

Many counts were recorded for this clonotype. The chain has TRBV24-1 and TRBJ1-4; a possible D gene is TRBD1 (5 bases). This CDR3 contains 13 residues. The germline V and J ends were trimmed by 10 bases and 5 bases, with 13 bases remaining between them. Germline CDR1 reads KGHDR; CDR2 reads SFDVKD. The CDR3 is CATSGQRNEKLFF. CDR3 sequence (DNA): TGTGCCACGTCGGGGCAGAGAAATGAAAAACTGTTTTTT.